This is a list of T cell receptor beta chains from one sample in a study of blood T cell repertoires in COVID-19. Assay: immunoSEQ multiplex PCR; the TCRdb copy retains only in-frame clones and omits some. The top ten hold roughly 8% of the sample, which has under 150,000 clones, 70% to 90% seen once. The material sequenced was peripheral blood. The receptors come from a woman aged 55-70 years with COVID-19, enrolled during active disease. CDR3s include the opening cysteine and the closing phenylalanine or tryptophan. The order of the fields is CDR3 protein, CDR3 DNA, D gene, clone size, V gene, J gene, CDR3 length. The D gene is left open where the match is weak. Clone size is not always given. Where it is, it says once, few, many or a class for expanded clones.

CASSLASGGASTDTQYF,TGTGCCAGCAGCTTGGCTAGCGGGGGGGCTAGCACAGATACGCAGTATTTT,TRBD2,.,TRBV11-3,TRBJ2-3,17
CASSLAEANIQYF,TGTGCCAGCAGTTTGGCAGAGGCAAACATTCAGTACTTC,.,.,TRBV28,TRBJ2-4,13
CASSSGETQYF,TGTGCCAGCAGTTCAGGAGAGACCCAGTACTTC,.,.,TRBV6-6,TRBJ2-5,11
CSAGFAVYEQYF,TGCAGCGCCGGGTTCGCGGTCTACGAGCAGTACTTC,.,.,TRBV29-1,TRBJ2-7,12
CASSYSNLRLAGHTDTQYF,TGTGCCAGCAGTTACTCCAACTTAAGACTAGCAGGGCACACAGATACGCAGTATTTT,TRBD2,.,TRBV27,TRBJ2-3,19
CASSQVYGQRKGTDTQYF,TGCGCCAGCAGCCAAGTATACGGACAGAGAAAAGGCACAGATACGCAGTATTTT,.,.,TRBV4-1,TRBJ2-3,18
CASSLGGTGVYYGYTF,TGTGCCAGCAGCTTAGGGGGGACAGGGGTTTATTATGGCTACACCTTC,TRBD1,.,TRBV7-2,TRBJ1-2,16
CASSQEVTHEKLFF,TGTGCCAGCAGCCAAGAAGTGACACACGAAAAACTGTTTTTT,.,.,TRBV4-2,TRBJ1-4,14
CASSPGQGSYEQYF,TGTGCCAGCAGTCCGGGACAGGGCTCCTACGAGCAGTACTTC,TRBD1,.,TRBV5-4,TRBJ2-7,14
CASSVATVYNEQFF,TGTGCCAGCAGCGTGGCGACAGTCTACAATGAGCAGTTCTTC,.,.,TRBV9,TRBJ2-1,14
CASSLGLRNTGELFF,TGTGCCAGCAGCTTAGGTCTCAGAAACACCGGGGAGCTGTTTTTT,.,.,TRBV7-3,TRBJ2-2,15
CASSQSGPNQGVGAF,TGCGCCAGCAGTCAATCGGGCCCGAACCAAGGGGTAGGAGCCTTC,.,.,TRBV23-1,TRBJ1-2,15
CATGQAINEKLFF,TGTGCCACCGGACAGGCGATAAATGAAAAACTGTTTTTT,TRBD1,.,TRBV19,TRBJ1-4,13
CASRRQGGIEQFF,TGTGCCAGCAGAAGACAGGGGGGGATTGAGCAGTTCTTC,TRBD1,.,TRBV2,TRBJ2-1,13
CASRRLATNEKLFF,TGCGCCAGCAGGAGACTTGCAACTAATGAAAAACTGTTTTTT,.,.,TRBV5-1,TRBJ1-4,14
CAVSPGSTDTQYF,TGTGCCGTCTCGCCAGGGAGCACAGATACGCAGTATTTT,.,many,TRBV10-3,TRBJ2-3,13
CATDPTASGYNEQFF,TGTGCCACCGATCCCACGGCTAGCGGCTACAATGAGCAGTTCTTC,TRBD2,.,TRBV2,TRBJ2-1,15
CASSKLAGSSYEQYF,TGTGCCAGTAGTAAACTAGCGGGGAGCTCCTACGAGCAGTACTTC,TRBD2,.,TRBV19,TRBJ2-7,15
CAWKGLREGPQHF,TGTGCCTGGAAGGGACTCCGGGAGGGGCCCCAGCATTTT,.,.,TRBV30,TRBJ1-5,13
CASSQAPGQGDYGYTF,TGCGCCAGCAGCCAAGCCCCGGGACAGGGAGACTATGGCTACACCTTC,TRBD1,.,TRBV4-1,TRBJ1-2,16
CASSSPIEETQYF,TGTGCCAGCAGCTCCCCGATAGAAGAGACCCAGTACTTC,.,.,TRBV7-9,TRBJ2-5,13
CPTHGGFYSPLHF,TGTCCCACACACGGGGGTTTTTATTCACCCCTCCACTTT,.,.,TRBV19,TRBJ1-6,13